The source of this TCR beta chain is a study of T cells in Graves' hyperthyroidism and ophthalmopathy. This clonotype was seen many times. With a duration under 2 months, the hyperthyroidism was newly diagnosed in patients aged 18 to 65. The length of the CDR3 is 13 residues. V was cut by 0 bases and J by 4 bases, with 7 bases left in between. The V gene's germline CDR1 is SGDLS and CDR2 YYNGEE. TCR beta CDR3 regions were amplified from RNA. First-round RT-PCR of the TCR CDR3 relied on the HTBI primer set. Via MiXCR, TCRdb re-called the multiplex PCR reads, giving one row per CDR3 protein. The sample carries some 800,000 distinct CDR3 sequences, about two fifths recorded once.

The receptor was derived from a man aged 18 to 29 with Graves' hyperthyroidism. The gene calls are TRBV9 and TRBJ1-2; no clear D. The sample was blood. The chain's CDR3 is CASSVDGAYGYTF. The CDR3 bases are TGTGCCAGCAGCGTAGACGGAGCCTATGGCTACACCTTC.